This TCR beta chain comes out of a study of T cell responses to AZD1222 COVID-19 vaccine. Study at large: Second doses were pooled across both intervals (about 4 or about 12 weeks).

Data came from immunoSEQ multiplex PCR; TCRdb stores just in-frame clones and leaves some out. The profile covers roughly 150,000 clones, with over 75% appearing a single time and about 1.7% taken by the ten largest. General observations from the study: Reportedly, nearly half of unique spike TCRs recognized epitopes outside B.1.351/B.1.1.7 mutations. At study baseline, merely a handful of AZD1222 recipients were seropositive. It should be noted that donors were predominantly white British and more often female, and clonal diversity was possibly underestimated.

Germline loops: CDR1 KGHSH, CDR2 LQKENI. V gave up 2 bases and J gave up 3 bases; unmatched junction bases: 1. The CDR3 extends over 13 amino acids. With respect to this clone: Antigen: not known.

This receptor was taken from an adult in good health. This specimen consisted of peripheral blood, obtained on day 0 of AZD1222 vaccination. J is TRBJ2-7 and V is TRBV18, with 7 bases lining up with TRBD1. The CDR3 DNA follows: TGTGCCAGCTCACCAGCAGGGGGCTACGAGCAGTACTTC. It is translated as CASSPAGGYEQYF. The whole variable domain, remainder taken from reference TRBV18 and TRBJ2-7, is NAGVMQNPRHLVRRRGQEARLRCSPMKGHSHVYWYRQLPEEGLKFMVYLQKENIIDESGMPKERFSAEFPKEGPSILRIQQVVRGDSAAYFCASSPAGGYEQYFGPGTRLTVT.